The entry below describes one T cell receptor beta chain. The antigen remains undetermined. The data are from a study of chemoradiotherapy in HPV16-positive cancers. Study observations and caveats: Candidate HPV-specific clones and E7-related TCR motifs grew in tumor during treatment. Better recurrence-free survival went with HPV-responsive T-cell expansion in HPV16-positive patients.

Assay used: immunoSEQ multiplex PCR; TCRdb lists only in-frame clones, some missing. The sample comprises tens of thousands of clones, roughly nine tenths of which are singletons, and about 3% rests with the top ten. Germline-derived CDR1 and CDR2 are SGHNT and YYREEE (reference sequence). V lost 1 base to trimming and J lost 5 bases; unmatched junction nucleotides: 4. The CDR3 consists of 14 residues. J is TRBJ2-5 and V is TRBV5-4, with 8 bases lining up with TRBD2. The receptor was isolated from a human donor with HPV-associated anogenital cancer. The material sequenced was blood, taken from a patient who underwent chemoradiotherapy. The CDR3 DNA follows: TGTGCCAGCAGCTTGACCCGGGGGGGGGAGACCCAGTACTTC. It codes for CASSLTRGGETQYF.